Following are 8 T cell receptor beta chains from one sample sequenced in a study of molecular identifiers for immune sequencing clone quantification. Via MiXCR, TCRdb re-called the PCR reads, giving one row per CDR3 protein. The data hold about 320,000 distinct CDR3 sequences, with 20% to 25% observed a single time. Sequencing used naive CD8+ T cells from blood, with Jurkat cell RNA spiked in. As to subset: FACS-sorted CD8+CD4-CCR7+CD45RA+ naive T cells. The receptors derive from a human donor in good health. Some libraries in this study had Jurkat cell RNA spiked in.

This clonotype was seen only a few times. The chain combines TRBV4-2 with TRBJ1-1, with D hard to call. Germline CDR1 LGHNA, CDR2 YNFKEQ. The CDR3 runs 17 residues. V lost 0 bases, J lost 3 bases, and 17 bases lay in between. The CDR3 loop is CASSQDLQEGWHTEAFF. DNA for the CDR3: TGTGCCAGCAGCCAAGATTTGCAGGAAGGTTGGCACACTGAAGCTTTCTTT.

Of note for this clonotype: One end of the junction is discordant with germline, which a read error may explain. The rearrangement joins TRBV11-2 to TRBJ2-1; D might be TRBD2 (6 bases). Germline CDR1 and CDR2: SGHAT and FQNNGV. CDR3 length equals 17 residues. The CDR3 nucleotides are TGTGCCAGCAGCCACCCTCTAGCGATAAGCTCCTACAATAAGCAGTTCTTC. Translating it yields CASSHPLAISSYNKQFF.

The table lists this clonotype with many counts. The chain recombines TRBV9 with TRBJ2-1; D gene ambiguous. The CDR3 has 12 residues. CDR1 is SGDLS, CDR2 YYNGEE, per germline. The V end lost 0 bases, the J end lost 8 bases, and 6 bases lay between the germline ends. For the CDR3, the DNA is TGTGCCAGCAGCGTAGAAGGGCATGAGCAGTTCTTC. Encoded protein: CASSVEGHEQFF.

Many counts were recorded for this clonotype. CDR3 residues: CSAREVDRAPNTIYF. The DNA for the CDR3 is TGCAGTGCTAGAGAGGTGGACAGGGCCCCGAACACCATATATTTT. The rearrangement joins TRBV20-1 to TRBJ1-3; 8 bases agree with TRBD1. Germline V CDR1 and CDR2: DFQATT, SNEGSKA (reference sequence). J was trimmed by 7 bases and V by 0 bases; bases with no gene match: 8. This CDR3 comprises 15 residues.

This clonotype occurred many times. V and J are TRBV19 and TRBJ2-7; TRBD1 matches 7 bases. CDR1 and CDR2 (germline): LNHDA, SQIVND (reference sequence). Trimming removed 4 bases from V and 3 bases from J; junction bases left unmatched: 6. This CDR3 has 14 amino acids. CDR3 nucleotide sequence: TGTGCCAGTAGTACCCACAGGGGCCTCTACGAGCAGTACTTC. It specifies CASSTHRGLYEQYF.

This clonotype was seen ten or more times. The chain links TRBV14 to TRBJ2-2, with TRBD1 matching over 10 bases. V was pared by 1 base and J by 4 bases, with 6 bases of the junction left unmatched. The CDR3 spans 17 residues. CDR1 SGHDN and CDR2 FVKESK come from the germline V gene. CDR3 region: CASSQVAGTGVTGELFF. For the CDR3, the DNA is TGTGCCAGCAGCCAAGTGGCAGGGACAGGGGTCACCGGGGAGCTGTTTTTT.

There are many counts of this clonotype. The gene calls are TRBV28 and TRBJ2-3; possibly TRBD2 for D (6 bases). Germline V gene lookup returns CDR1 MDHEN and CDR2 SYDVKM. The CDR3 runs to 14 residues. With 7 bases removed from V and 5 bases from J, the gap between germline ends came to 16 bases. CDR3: CASIPAGGGDTQYF. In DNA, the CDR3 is TGTGCCAGCATCCCAGCGGGTGGGGGAGATACGCAGTATTTT.

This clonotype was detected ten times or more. The CDR3 loop is CASTSTGLTYEQYF. CDR3 coding DNA: TGTGCCAGCACCTCTACCGGACTTACCTACGAGCAGTACTTC. The chain recombines TRBV6-5 with TRBJ2-7; D is possibly TRBD2 (5 bases). Germline V lookup: CDR1 MNHEY, CDR2 SVGAGI. The CDR3 loop spans 14 amino acids. Trimming left V 7 bases short and J 2 bases short, with 15 bases between.